A selection of T cell receptor beta chains follows, all from one sample in a study of shared clonotypes between healthy human individuals. Sequencing used immunoSEQ multiplex PCR; TCRdb keeps in-frame clones, though not all of them. This repertoire shows roughly 2.2 million clones, over 85% found once; its top ten account for about 0.41%. Sequenced: naive CD4+ T cells from PBMCs. All receptors come from a young man in good health. Some clones in this sample may be carry-over from other donors' samples. The CDR3 runs from the conserved cysteine through the conserved F or W. Each record gives: J gene, V gene, clone size, D gene, CDR3 protein, CDR3 DNA. A D gene is named only where the DNA matches it firmly. Expanded clones are given a class, and other clones once, few, many or no size at all.

TRBJ1-1	TRBV5-1	NA	TRBD1	CASSNRGRGTEAFF	TGCGCCAGCAGCAACAGGGGGCGAGGGACTGAAGCTTTCTTT
TRBJ2-2	TRBV7-2	NA	TRBD1	CASSLGWTGFSVGELFF	TGTGCCAGCAGCTTAGGATGGACAGGGTTTAGTGTAGGGGAGCTGTTTTTT
TRBJ2-6	TRBV6-1	once	TRBD1	CASSETGAGANVLTF	TGTGCCAGCAGTGAAACAGGGGCTGGGGCCAACGTCCTGACTTTC
TRBJ2-4	TRBV21-1	NA	NA	CASSKMGTGSQYF	TGTGCCAGCAGCAAAATGGGGACAGGGTCCCAGTACTTC
TRBJ1-1	TRBV6-5	NA	NA	CASRRTTGFEAFF	TGTGCCAGCAGGAGAACGACAGGATTTGAAGCTTTCTTT
TRBJ1-1	TRBV4-2	NA	TRBD1	CASSQATLRQGNTEAFF	TGTGCCAGCAGCCAGGCTACCCTTCGACAGGGAAACACTGAAGCTTTCTTT
TRBJ2-3	TRBV5-1	NA	TRBD2	CASSLGLAGVEDTQYF	TGCGCCAGCAGCCTGGGACTAGCGGGAGTAGAGGATACGCAGTATTTT
TRBJ1-3	TRBV7-9	NA	NA	CASSLGPGASGNTIYF	TGTGCCAGCAGCTTAGGGCCGGGGGCCTCTGGAAACACCATATATTTT
TRBJ2-5	TRBV7-3	NA	TRBD2	CASSATSGFQETQYF	TGTGCCAGCAGCGCAACTAGCGGGTTCCAAGAGACCCAGTACTTC
TRBJ2-7	TRBV7-2	NA	TRBD1	CASSTTDRYEQYF	TGTGCCAGCAGCACCACGGACAGGTATGAGCAGTACTTC
TRBJ1-4	TRBV28	NA	TRBD1	CASSPTGTGSRHWLFF	TGTGCCAGCAGTCCGACTGGGACAGGGAGTCGCCACTGGCTGTTTTTT
TRBJ2-2	TRBV28	NA	NA	CASSYDRPNTGELFF	TGTGCCAGCAGTTACGACAGGCCCAACACCGGGGAGCTGTTTTTT
TRBJ2-7	TRBV10-2	NA	NA	CASSVPGHPYEQYF	TGCGCCAGCAGTGTCCCGGGCCATCCCTACGAGCAGTACTTC
TRBJ1-1	TRBV27	NA	NA	CASSLFSSKAFEAFF	TGTGCCAGCAGTTTATTCTCATCCAAAGCCTTTGAAGCTTTCTTT
TRBJ1-4	TRBV5-1	once	NA	CASSLDGPNVGKLFF	TGCGCCAGCAGCTTGGACGGTCCGAATGTCGGAAAACTGTTTTTT
TRBJ2-1	TRBV5-1	once	TRBD1	CASRKGQGGNEQFF	TGCGCCAGCAGAAAGGGACAGGGAGGGAATGAGCAGTTCTTC
TRBJ2-7	TRBV7-8	NA	TRBD2	CASSSGGGRSYEQYF	TGTGCCAGCAGTTCTGGCGGGGGACGGAGCTACGAGCAGTACTTC
TRBJ2-6	TRBV2	NA	NA	CASRGTAVLTF	TGTGCCAGCAGGGGGACGGCCGTCCTGACTTTC
TRBJ1-2	TRBV7-8	NA	TRBD1	CASSSTGQTGGYTF	TGTGCCAGCAGCTCGACAGGGCAAACGGGTGGCTACACCTTC
TRBJ1-5	TRBV28	NA	TRBD1	CASSGGTVSNQPQHF	TGTGCCAGCAGCGGTGGGACAGTTAGCAATCAGCCCCAGCATTTT
TRBJ1-2	TRBV5-1	NA	TRBD1	CASSSAGTGNYGYTF	TGCGCCAGCAGCTCAGCCGGGACAGGGAACTATGGCTACACCTTC
TRBJ2-7	TRBV2	once	NA	CASSDRTYEQYF	TGTGCCAGCAGTGATCGGACCTACGAGCAGTACTTC
TRBJ2-1	TRBV7-9	NA	NA	CASSLAVRGEQFF	TGTGCCAGCAGCTTGGCCGTCAGGGGTGAGCAGTTCTTC
TRBJ2-1	TRBV10-1	NA	NA	CASSERESSYNEQFF	TGCGCCAGCAGTGAGCGGGAGAGCTCCTACAATGAGCAGTTCTTC
TRBJ2-5	TRBV2	NA	TRBD2	CATTGLEGTQYF	TGTGCCACCACCGGACTAGAGGGAACCCAGTACTTC
TRBJ2-1	TRBV5-1	NA	TRBD2	CASSQERETQFF	TGCGCCAGCAGCCAAGAGCGGGAGACGCAGTTCTTC
TRBJ2-5	TRBV18	NA	NA	CASSPFGIQETQYF	TGTGCCAGCTCACCTTTTGGGATCCAAGAGACCCAGTACTTC
TRBJ2-1	TRBV6-4	once	NA	CASSRDFSYNEQFF	TGTGCCAGCAGCCGGGACTTCTCCTACAATGAGCAGTTCTTC
TRBJ2-1	TRBV5-8	NA	TRBD1	CASSSRTGENYNEQFF	TGTGCCAGCAGCTCACGGACAGGGGAAAACTACAATGAGCAGTTCTTC
TRBJ2-5	TRBV7-3	NA	NA	CASSLGQGETQYF	TGTGCCAGCAGCTTAGGCCAGGGAGAGACCCAGTACTTC
TRBJ2-1	TRBV18	NA	TRBD2	CASSPRTSGAHYNEQFF	TGTGCCAGCTCACCACGGACTAGCGGGGCCCACTACAATGAGCAGTTCTTC
TRBJ2-2	TRBV28	NA	NA	CASSSTGLGELFF	TGTGCCAGCAGTTCTACGGGGTTAGGGGAGCTGTTTTTT
TRBJ2-5	TRBV28	NA	NA	CASRSGGEGETQYF	TGTGCCAGCAGGAGTGGGGGAGAGGGAGAGACCCAGTACTTC
TRBJ2-2	TRBV28	NA	TRBD2	CASGGSGRAGSDTGELFF	TGTGCCAGCGGTGGTAGCGGGAGGGCCGGGTCGGACACCGGGGAGCTGTTTTTT
TRBJ2-7	TRBV5-1	NA	TRBD2	CASSLGPLAGDSHEQYF	TGCGCCAGCAGCTTGGGACCACTAGCGGGAGATTCCCACGAGCAGTACTTC
TRBJ1-2	TRBV7-2	NA	TRBD1	CASSPTGRDRGTYGYTF	TGTGCCAGCAGCCCGACAGGCCGGGACAGGGGGACCTATGGCTACACCTTC
TRBJ2-3	TRBV4-1	NA	NA	CASSQVGYPSRGTDTQYF	TGCGCCAGCAGCCAAGTCGGGTACCCAAGCCGTGGGACAGATACGCAGTATTTT
TRBJ1-5	TRBV19	NA	NA	CASSMGYGDQPQHF	TGTGCCAGTAGTATGGGCTACGGGGATCAGCCCCAGCATTTT
TRBJ2-7	TRBV11-2	NA	NA	CASSWSLLYEQYF	TGTGCCAGCAGCTGGTCCCTTCTCTACGAGCAGTACTTC
TRBJ2-7	TRBV11-2	NA	NA	CASLGIHYEQYF	TGTGCCAGCCTGGGTATTCATTACGAGCAGTACTTC